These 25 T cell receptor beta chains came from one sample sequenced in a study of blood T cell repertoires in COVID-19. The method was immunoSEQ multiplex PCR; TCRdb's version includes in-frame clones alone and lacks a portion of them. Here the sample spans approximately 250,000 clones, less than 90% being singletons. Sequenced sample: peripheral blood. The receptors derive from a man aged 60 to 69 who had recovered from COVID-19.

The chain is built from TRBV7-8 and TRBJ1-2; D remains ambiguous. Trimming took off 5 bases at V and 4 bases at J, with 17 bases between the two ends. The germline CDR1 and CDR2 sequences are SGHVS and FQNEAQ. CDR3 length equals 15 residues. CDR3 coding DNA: TGTGCCAGCAGCCGAGAGGCAGGCGTTACCTATGGCTACACCTTC. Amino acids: CASSREAGVTYGYTF.

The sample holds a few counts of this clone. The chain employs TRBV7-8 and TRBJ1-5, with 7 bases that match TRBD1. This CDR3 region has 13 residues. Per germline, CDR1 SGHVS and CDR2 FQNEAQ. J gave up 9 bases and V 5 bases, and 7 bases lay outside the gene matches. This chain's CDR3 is CASSPGQAMPQHF. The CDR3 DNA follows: TGTGCCAGCAGCCCTGGACAGGCGATGCCCCAGCATTTT.

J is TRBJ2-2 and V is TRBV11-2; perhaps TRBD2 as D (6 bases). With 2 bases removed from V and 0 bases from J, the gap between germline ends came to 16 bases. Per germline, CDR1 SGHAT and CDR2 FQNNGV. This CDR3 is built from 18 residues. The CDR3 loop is CASSLFSIRRANTGELFF. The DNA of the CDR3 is TGTGCCAGCAGCTTATTTAGTATTCGGAGGGCGAACACCGGGGAGCTGTTTTTT.

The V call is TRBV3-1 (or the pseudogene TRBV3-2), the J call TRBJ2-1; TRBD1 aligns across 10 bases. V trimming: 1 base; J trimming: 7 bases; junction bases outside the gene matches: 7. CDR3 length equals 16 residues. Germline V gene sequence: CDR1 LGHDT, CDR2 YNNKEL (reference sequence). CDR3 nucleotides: TGTGCCAGCAGCCAAGCCGGGACAGGGGTGGGGAATGAGCAGTTCTTC. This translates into CASSQAGTGVGNEQFF.

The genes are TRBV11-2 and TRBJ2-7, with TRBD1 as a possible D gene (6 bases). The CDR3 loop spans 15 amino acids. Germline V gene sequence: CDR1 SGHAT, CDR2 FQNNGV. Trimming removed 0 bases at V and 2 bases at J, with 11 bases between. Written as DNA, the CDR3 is TGTGCCAGCAGCTTAGAAGGTCAGGGGACCTACGAGCAGTACTTC. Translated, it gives CASSLEGQGTYEQYF.

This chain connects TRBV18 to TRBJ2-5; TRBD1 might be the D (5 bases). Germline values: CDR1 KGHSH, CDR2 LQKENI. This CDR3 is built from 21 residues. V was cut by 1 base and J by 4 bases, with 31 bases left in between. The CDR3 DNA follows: TGTGCCAGCTCACCACTTCGGCAGGGTGCCGTCGTCCGGTATCTTGGAGAGACCCAGTACTTC. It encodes CASSPLRQGAVVRYLGETQYF.

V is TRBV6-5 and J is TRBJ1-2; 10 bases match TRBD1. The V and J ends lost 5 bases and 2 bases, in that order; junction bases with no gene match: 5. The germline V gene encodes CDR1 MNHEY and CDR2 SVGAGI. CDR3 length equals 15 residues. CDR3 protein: CASSKPGQGNYGYTF. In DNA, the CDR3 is TGTGCCAGCAGTAAACCGGGACAGGGGAACTATGGCTACACCTTC.

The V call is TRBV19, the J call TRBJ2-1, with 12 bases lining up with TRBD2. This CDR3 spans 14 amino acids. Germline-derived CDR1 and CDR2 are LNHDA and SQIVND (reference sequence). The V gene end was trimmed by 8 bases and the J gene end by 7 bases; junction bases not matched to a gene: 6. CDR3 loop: CASDSSGRANEQFF. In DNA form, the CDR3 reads TGTGCCAGTGACTCTAGCGGGAGGGCGAATGAGCAGTTCTTC.

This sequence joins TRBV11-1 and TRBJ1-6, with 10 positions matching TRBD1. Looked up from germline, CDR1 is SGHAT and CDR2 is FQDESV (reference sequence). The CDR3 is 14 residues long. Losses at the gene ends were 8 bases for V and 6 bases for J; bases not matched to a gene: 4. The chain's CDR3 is CASRTGGGNSPLHF. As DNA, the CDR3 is TGTGCCAGCCGGACAGGGGGTGGTAATTCACCCCTCCACTTT.

CDR3 nucleotide sequence: TGTGCCAGCAGTCCCCCCGGGACAGGGATAGAGACCCAGTACTTC. Its translation is CASSPPGTGIETQYF. The genes are TRBV2 and TRBJ2-5; TRBD1 matches 9 bases. Germline V lookup: CDR1 SNHLY, CDR2 FYNNEI. Trimming cost V 5 bases and J 4 bases; bases outside gene matches: 8. There are 15 residues in the CDR3.

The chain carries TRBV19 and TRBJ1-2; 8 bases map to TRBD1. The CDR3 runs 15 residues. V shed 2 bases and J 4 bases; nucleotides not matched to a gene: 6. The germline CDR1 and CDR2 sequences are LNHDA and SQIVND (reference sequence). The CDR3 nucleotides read TGTGCCAGTAGTATATCCCCGGACAGGGCCTATGGCTACACCTTC. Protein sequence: CASSISPDRAYGYTF.

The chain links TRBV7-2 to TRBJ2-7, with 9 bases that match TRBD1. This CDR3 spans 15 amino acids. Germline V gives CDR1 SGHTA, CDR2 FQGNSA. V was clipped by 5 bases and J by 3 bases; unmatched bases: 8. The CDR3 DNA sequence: TGTGCCAGCAGCGTAGGGACAGGGAGTATCTACGAGCAGTACTTC. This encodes CASSVGTGSIYEQYF.

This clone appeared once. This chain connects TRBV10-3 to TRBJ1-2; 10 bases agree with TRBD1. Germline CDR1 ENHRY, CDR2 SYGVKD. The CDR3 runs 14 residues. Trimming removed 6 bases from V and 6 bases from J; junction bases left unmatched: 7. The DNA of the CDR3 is TGTGCCATCAGCGGCATGGGACAGGGGAATGGCTACACCTTC. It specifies CAISGMGQGNGYTF.

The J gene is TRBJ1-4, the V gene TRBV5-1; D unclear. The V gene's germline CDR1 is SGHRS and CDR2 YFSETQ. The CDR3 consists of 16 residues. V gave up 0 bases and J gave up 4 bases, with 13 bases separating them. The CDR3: CASSLEATAYNEKLFF. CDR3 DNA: TGCGCCAGCAGCTTGGAGGCTACAGCTTATAATGAAAAACTGTTTTTT.

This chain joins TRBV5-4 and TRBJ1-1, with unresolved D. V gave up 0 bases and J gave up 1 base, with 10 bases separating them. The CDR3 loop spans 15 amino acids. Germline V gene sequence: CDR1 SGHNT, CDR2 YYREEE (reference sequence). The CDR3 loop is CASSLVERGNTEAFF. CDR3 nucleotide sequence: TGTGCCAGCAGCTTGGTTGAGCGCGGGAACACTGAAGCTTTCTTT.

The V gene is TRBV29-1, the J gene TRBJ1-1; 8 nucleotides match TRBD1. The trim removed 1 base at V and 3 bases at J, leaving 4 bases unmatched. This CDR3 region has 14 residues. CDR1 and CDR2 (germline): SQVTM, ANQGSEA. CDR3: CSVEAGTGYTEAFF. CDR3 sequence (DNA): TGCAGCGTTGAAGCCGGGACAGGCTACACTGAAGCTTTCTTT.

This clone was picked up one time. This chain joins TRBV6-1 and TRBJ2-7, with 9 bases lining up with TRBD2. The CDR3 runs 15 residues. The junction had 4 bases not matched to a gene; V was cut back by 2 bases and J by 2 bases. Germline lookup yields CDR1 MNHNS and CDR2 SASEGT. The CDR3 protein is CASSERAGGPYEQYF. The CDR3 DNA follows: TGTGCCAGCAGTGAAAGGGCGGGAGGGCCCTACGAGCAGTACTTC.

CDR3 sequence (DNA): TGTGCCAGCTCACCGGGACAGTTTGGCACAGATACGCAGTATTTT. It is translated as CASSPGQFGTDTQYF. The rearrangement links TRBV18 to TRBJ2-3, with 7 bases lining up with TRBD1. Trimming cost V 3 bases and J 1 base; bases outside gene matches: 4. The V gene's germline CDR1 is KGHSH and CDR2 LQKENI. The CDR3 is 15 amino acids.

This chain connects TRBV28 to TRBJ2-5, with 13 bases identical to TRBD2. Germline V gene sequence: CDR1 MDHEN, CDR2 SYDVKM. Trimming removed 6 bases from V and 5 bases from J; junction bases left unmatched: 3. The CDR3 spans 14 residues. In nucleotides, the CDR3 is TGTGCCAGCAGACTAGCGGGGGGGCGGGAGACCCAGTACTTC. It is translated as CASRLAGGRETQYF. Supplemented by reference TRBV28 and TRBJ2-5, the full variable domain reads DVKVTQSSRYLVKRTGEKVFLECVQDMDHENMFWYRQDPGLGLRLIYFSYDVKMKEKGDIPEGYSVSREKKERFSLILESASTNQTSMYLCASRLAGGRETQYFGPGTRLLVL.

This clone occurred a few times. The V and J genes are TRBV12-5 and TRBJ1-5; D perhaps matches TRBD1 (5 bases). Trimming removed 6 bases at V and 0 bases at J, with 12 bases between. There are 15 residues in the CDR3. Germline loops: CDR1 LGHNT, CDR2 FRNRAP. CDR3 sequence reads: CASGATVHSNQPQHF. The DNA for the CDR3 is TGTGCTAGTGGCGCGACAGTCCATAGCAATCAGCCCCAGCATTTT.

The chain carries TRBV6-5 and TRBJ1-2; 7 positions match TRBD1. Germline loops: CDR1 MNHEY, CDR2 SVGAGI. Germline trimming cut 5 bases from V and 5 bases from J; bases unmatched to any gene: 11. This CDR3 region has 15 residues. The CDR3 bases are TGTGCCAGCAGTCCAGACGCGGACAGGTTTTATGGCTACACCTTC. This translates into CASSPDADRFYGYTF.

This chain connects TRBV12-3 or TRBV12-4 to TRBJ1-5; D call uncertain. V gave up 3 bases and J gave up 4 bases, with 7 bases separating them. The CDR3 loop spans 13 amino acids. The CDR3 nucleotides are TGTGCCAGCAGTTTCGAACAGAATCAGCCCCAGCATTTT. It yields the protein CASSFEQNQPQHF.

The CDR3 protein is CASGQTGFTDTQYF. The DNA for the CDR3 is TGTGCCAGCGGACAGACAGGGTTCACAGATACGCAGTATTTT. The chain recombines TRBV11-1 with TRBJ2-3; 7 bases line up with TRBD1. Germline V lookup: CDR1 SGHAT, CDR2 FQDESV (reference sequence). V gave up 8 bases and J gave up 2 bases; unmatched junction bases: 7. The CDR3 is 14 residues long.

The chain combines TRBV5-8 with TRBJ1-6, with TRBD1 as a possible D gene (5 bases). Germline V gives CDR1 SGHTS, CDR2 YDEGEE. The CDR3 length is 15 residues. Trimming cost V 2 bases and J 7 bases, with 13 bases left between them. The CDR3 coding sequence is TGTGCCAGCAGCTTTAGGGGCGCGCAGAATTCACCCCTCCACTTT. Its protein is CASSFRGAQNSPLHF.

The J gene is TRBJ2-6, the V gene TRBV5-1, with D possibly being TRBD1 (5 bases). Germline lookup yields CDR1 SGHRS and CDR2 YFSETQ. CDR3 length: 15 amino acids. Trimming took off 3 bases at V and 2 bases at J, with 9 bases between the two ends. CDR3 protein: CASSSQGAGANVLTF. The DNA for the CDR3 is TGCGCCAGCAGCTCCCAGGGTGCTGGGGCCAACGTCCTGACTTTC.